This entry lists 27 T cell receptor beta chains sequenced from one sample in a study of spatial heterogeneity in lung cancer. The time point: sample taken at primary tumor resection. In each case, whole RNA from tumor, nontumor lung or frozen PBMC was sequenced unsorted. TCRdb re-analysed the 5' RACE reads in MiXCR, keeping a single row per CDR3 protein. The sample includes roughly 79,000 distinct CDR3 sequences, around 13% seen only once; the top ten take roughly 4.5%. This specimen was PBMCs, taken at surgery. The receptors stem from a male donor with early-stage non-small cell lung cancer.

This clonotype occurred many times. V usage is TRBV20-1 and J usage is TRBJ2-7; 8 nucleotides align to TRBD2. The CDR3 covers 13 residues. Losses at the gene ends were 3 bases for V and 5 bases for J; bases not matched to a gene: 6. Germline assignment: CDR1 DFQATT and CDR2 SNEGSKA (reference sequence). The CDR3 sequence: CSASETSADEQYF. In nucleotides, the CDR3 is TGCAGTGCTAGCGAGACTAGCGCCGACGAGCAGTACTTC.

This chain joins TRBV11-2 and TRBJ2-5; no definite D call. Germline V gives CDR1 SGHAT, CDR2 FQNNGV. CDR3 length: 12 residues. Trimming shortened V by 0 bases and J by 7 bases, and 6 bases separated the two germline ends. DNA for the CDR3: TGTGCCAGCAGCTTAGATCCGGGGACCCAGTACTTC. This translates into CASSLDPGTQYF.

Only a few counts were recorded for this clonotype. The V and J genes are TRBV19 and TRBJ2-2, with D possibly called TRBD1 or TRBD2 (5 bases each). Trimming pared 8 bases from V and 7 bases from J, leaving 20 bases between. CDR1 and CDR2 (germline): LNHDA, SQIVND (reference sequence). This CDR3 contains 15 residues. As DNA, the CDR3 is TGTGCCAGTGGGGACGGTTCAGGTTTCGGCGGGGAGCTGTTTTTT. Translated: CASGDGSGFGGELFF. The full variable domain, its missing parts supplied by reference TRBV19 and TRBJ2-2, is DGGITQSPKYLFRKEGQNVTLSCEQNLNHDAMYWYRQDPGQGLRLIYYSQIVNDFQKGDIAEGYSVSREKKESFPLTVTSAQKNPTAFYLCASGDGSGFGGELFFGEGSRLTVL.

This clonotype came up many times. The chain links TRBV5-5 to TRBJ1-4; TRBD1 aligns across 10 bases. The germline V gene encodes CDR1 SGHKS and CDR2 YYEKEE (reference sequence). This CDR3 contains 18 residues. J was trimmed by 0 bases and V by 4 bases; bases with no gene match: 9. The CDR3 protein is CASSPWDRGSATNEKLFF. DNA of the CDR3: TGTGCCAGCAGCCCCTGGGACAGGGGTTCCGCAACTAATGAAAAACTGTTTTTT. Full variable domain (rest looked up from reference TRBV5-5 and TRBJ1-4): DAGVTQSPTHLIKTRGQQVTLRCSPISGHKSVSWYQQVLGQGPQFIFQYYEKEERGRGNFPDRFSARQFPNYSSELNVNALLLGDSALYLCASSPWDRGSATNEKLFFGSGTQLSVL.

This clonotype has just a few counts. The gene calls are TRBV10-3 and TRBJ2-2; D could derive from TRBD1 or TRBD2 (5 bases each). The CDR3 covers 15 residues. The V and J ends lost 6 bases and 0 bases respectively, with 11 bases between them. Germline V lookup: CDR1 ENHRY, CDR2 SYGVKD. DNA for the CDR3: TGTGCCATCAGCGGGACCGACACGAACACCGGGGAGCTGTTTTTT. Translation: CAISGTDTNTGELFF.

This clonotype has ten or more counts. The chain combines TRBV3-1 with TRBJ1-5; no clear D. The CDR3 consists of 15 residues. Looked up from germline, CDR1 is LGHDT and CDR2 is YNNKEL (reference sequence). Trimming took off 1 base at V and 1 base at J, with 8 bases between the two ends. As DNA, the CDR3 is TGTGCCAGCAGCCAAGGCGGGTTAAGCAATCAGCCCCAGCATTTT. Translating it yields CASSQGGLSNQPQHF.

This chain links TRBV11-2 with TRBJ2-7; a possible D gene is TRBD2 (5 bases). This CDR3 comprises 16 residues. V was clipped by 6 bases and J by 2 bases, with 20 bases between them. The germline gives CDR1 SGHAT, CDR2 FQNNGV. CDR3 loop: CASSSFGEIRPYEQYF. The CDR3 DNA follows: TGTGCCAGCAGTTCCTTCGGGGAGATAAGACCCTACGAGCAGTACTTC.

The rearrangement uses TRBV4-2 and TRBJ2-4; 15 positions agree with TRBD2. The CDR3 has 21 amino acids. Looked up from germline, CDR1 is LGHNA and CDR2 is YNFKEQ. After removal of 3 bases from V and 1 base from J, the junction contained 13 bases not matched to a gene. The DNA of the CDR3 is TGTGCCAGCAGCCAGGAGCCCAGGGGACTAGCGGGGGGAATGGCCAAAAACATTCAGTACTTC. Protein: CASSQEPRGLAGGMAKNIQYF.

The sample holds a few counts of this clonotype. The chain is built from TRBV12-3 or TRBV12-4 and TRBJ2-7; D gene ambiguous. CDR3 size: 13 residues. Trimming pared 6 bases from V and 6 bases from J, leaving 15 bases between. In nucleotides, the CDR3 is TGTGCCAGCAGCCCTCCGATGGTTTCCGAGCAGTACTTC. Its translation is CASSPPMVSEQYF.

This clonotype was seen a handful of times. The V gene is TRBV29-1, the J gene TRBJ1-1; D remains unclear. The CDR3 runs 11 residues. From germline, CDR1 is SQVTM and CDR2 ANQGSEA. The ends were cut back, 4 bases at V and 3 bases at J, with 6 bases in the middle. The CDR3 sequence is CSVALHTEAFF. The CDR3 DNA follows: TGCAGCGTTGCTCTGCACACTGAAGCTTTCTTT. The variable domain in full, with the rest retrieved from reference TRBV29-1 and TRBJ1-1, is SAVISQKPSRDICQRGTSLTIQCQVDSQVTMMFWYRQQPGQSLTLIATANQGSEATYESGFVIDKFPISRPNLTFSTLTVSNMSPEDSSIYLCSVALHTEAFFGQGTRLTVV.

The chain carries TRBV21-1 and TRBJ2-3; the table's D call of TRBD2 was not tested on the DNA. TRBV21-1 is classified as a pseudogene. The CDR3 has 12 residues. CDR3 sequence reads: CASSKGEGTQYF. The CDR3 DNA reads TGTGCCAGCAGCAAAGGGGAGGGGACGCAGTATTTT.

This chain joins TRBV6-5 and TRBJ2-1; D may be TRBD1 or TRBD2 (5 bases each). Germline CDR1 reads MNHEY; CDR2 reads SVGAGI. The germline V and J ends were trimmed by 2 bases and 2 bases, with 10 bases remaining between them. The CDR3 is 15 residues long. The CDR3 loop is CASSYPGTAYNEQFF. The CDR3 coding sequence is TGTGCCAGCAGTTACCCCGGGACGGCCTACAATGAGCAGTTCTTC.

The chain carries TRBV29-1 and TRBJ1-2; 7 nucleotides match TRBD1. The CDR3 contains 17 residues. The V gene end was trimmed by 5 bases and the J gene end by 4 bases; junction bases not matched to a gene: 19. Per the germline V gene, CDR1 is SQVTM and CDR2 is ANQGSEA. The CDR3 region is CSVSRTLYRGSPYGYTF. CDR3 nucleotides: TGCAGCGTTTCCCGAACCCTTTACAGGGGTTCCCCCTATGGCTACACCTTC.

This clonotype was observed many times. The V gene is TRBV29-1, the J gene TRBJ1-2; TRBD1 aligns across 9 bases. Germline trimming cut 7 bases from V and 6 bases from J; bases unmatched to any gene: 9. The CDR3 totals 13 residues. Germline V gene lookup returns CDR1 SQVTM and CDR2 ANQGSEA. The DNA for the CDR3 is TGCAGCGCGGCGGGACAGGGTATCGATGGCTACACCTTC. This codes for CSAAGQGIDGYTF.

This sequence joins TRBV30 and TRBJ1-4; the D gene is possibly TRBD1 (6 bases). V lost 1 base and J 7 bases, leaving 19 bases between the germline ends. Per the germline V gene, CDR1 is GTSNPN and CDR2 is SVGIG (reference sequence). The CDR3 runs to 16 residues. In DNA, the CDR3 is TGTGCCTGGAGTGCCCTCGAAGGCAGGGGTGGTGAAAAACTGTTTTTT. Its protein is CAWSALEGRGGEKLFF.

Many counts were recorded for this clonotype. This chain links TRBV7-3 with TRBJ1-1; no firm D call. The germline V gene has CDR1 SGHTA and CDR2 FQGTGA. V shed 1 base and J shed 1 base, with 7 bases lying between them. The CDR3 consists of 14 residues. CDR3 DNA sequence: TGTGCCAGCAGCTTAATAGCCACGAACACTGAAGCTTTCTTT. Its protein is CASSLIATNTEAFF.

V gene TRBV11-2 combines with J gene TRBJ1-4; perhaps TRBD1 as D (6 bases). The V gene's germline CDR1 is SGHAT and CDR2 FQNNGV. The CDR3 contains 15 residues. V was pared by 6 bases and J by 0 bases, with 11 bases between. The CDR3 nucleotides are TGTGCCAGCAGGCGACAGGCCTCAACTAATGAAAAACTGTTTTTT. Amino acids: CASRRQASTNEKLFF. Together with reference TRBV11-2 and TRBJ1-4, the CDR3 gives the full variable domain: EAGVAQSPRYKIIEKRQSVAFWCNPISGHATLYWYQQILGQGPKLLIQFQNNGVVDDSQLPKDRFSAERLKGVDSTLKIQPAKLEDSAVYLCASRRQASTNEKLFFGSGTQLSVL.

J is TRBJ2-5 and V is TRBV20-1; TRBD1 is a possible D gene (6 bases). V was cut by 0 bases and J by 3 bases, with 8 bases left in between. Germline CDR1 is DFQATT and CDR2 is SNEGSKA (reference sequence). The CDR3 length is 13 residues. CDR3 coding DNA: TGCAGTGCTAGAGACCACAGGGAAGAGACCCAGTACTTC. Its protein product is CSARDHREETQYF.

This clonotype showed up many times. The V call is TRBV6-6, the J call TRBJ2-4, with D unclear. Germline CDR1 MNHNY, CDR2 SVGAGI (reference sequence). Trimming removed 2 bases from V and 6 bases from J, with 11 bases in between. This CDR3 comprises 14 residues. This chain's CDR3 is CASSYDPQINIQYF. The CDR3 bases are TGTGCCAGCAGTTACGATCCGCAGATAAACATTCAGTACTTC.

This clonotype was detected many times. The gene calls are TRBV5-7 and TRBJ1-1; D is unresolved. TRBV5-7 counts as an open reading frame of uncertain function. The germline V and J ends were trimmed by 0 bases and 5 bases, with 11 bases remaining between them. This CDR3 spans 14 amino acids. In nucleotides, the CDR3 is TGTGCCAGCAGCTTGGCCCCCCCGCAAACTGAAGCTTTCTTT. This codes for CASSLAPPQTEAFF.

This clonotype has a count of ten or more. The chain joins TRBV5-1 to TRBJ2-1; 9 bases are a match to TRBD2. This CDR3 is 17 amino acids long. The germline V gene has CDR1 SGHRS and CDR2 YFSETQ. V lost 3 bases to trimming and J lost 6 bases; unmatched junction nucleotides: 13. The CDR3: CASSYGLSGRGANEQFF. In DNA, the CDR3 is TGCGCCAGCAGCTACGGACTTAGCGGGAGAGGGGCCAATGAGCAGTTCTTC.

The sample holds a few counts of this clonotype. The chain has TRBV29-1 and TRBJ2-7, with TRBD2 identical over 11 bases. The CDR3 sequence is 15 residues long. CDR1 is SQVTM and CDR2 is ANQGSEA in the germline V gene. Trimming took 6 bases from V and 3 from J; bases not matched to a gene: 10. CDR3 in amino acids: CSVVQLAGDHYEQYF. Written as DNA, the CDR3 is TGCAGCGTAGTCCAACTAGCGGGGGACCACTACGAGCAGTACTTC.

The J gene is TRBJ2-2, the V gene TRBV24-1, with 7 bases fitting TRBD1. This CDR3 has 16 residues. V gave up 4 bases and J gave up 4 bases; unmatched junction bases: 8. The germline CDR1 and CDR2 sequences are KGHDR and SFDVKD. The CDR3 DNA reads TGTGCCACCAGTGAGCACAGGGGATCGGGCACCGGGGAGCTGTTTTTT. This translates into CATSEHRGSGTGELFF.

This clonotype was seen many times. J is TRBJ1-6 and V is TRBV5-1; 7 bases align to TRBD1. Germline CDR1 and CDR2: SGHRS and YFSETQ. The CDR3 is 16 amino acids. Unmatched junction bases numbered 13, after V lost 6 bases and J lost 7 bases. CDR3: CASTLEGAGTNSPLHF. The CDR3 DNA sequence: TGCGCCAGCACCCTGGAGGGGGCAGGGACGAATTCACCCCTCCACTTT.

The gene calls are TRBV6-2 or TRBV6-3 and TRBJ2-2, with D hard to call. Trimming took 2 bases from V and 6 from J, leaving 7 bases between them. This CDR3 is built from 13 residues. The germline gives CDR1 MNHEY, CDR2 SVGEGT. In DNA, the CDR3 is TGTGCCAGCAGTTACAGGGCGGCCGGGGAGCTGTTTTTT. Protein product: CASSYRAAGELFF.

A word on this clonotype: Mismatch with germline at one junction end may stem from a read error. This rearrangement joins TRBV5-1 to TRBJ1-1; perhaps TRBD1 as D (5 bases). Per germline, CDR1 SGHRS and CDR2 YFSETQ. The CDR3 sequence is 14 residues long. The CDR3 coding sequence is TGCGCCAGCAGCTTACCAGGGCTGAAGACTGAAGCTTTCTTT. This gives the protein CASSLPGLKTEAFF.

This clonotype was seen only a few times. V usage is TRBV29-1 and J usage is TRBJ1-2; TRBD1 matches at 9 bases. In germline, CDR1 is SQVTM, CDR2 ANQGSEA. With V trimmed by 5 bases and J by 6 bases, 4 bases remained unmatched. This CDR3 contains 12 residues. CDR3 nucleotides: TGCAGCGTTACGGGACAGGGCCATGGCTACACCTTC. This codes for CSVTGQGHGYTF. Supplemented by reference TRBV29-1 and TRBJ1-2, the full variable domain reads SAVISQKPSRDICQRGTSLTIQCQVDSQVTMMFWYRQQPGQSLTLIATANQGSEATYESGFVIDKFPISRPNLTFSTLTVSNMSPEDSSIYLCSVTGQGHGYTFGSGTRLTVV.